The rows below give T cell receptor beta chains drawn from one sample of a study of response to subunit inactivated influenza vaccine. A single record per CDR3 protein comes from TCRdb applying MiXCR to the RT-PCR reads. The sample has approximately 530,000 distinct CDR3 sequences, around 8% seen once; the top ten hold approximately 12%. This specimen consisted of PBMCs from blood, obtained around 2 years after vaccination. These receptors all come from a man between 50 and 75 years old who received an inactivated influenza vaccine. CDR3s include the opening cysteine and the closing phenylalanine or tryptophan. The D gene is left open where the match is weak. Clone size is stated in some rows and not others, as once, few, many or a class when expanded.

>.|TRBJ2-1|TRBV20-1|.
TGCAGTGCTACCCGGCTCTACAATGAGCAGTTCTTC
CSATRLYNEQFF
>.|TRBJ2-7|TRBV15|TRBD1
TGTGCCACCAGCAGAGCCGATTCGCCTAAGGACAGGGGGACCTACGAGCAGTACTTC
CATSRADSPKDRGTYEQYF
>.|TRBJ2-2|TRBV11-2|.
TGTGCCAGCAGCCGTCGCCTGGGATCCACATCTAACGGGGAGCTGTTTTTT
CASSRRLGSTSNGELFF
>many|TRBJ1-2|TRBV12-3/TRBV12-4|TRBD1
TGTGCCAGCAGGAAAACAGGGGACCCCCTGGATGGCTACACCTTC
CASRKTGDPLDGYTF
>many|TRBJ1-4|TRBV12-3/TRBV12-4|TRBD1
TGTGCCAGCAGACAGGGGTTGGGTGAAAAACTGTTTTTT
CASRQGLGEKLFF
>.|TRBJ2-2|TRBV5-1|.
TGCGCCAGCACTGTGGGCTCGAACACCGGGGAGCTGTTTTTT
CASTVGSNTGELFF
>few|TRBJ2-7|TRBV6-2/TRBV6-3|.
TGTGCCAGCAGTTACACCACAGGGCACGGCTCCTACGAGCAGTACTTC
CASSYTTGHGSYEQYF
>few|TRBJ2-7|TRBV11-1|TRBD2
TGTGCCAGCAGCGCTAGCGGGGGGCGCTCCTACGAGCAGTACTTC
CASSASGGRSYEQYF
>many|TRBJ1-4|TRBV4-1|TRBD1
TGCGCCAGCACCGGGACAGGGATTCTTGCAACTAATGAAAAACTGTTTTTT
CASTGTGILATNEKLFF
>few|TRBJ2-2|TRBV7-2|.
TGTGCCAGCAGCTTACAGCGAGCACAGACCGGGGAGCTGTTTTTT
CASSLQRAQTGELFF
>.|TRBJ2-7|TRBV5-5|.
TGTGCCAGCAGCGGGGGGGGCTTTCTTCCCTACGAGCAGTACTTC
CASSGGGFLPYEQYF
>many|TRBJ2-3|TRBV4-3|.
TGCGCCAGCAGCCTTAAGATTGAGAATACGCAGTATTTT
CASSLKIENTQYF
>.|TRBJ2-7|TRBV20-1|.
TGCAGTGCTAGTCCTCCGTCACTTTCCTACGAGCAGTACTTC
CSASPPSLSYEQYF
>.|TRBJ1-3|TRBV7-2|TRBD1
TGTGCCAGCAGCTTAGTTGGGACAGGTACCTCTGGAAACACCATATATTTT
CASSLVGTGTSGNTIYF
>few|TRBJ1-6|TRBV15|TRBD1
TGTGCCACCAGCAGGGGACAGGGGATCTATAATTCACCCCTCCACTTT
CATSRGQGIYNSPLHF
>many|TRBJ2-2|TRBV7-2|.
TGTGCCAGCAGCCCTCACGGTCAGGGCACCGGGGAGCTGTTTTTT
CASSPHGQGTGELFF
>many|TRBJ1-2|TRBV20-1|TRBD1
TGCAGTGCTAGAGTATCCGGGACAGGAAAATTGGGAAGCTATGGCTACACCTTC
CSARVSGTGKLGSYGYTF
>few|TRBJ1-6|TRBV20-1|.
TGCAGTGCTAGGGACGAGACTGCATATAATTCTCCCCTCCACTTT
CSARDETAYNSPLHF
>few|TRBJ2-7|TRBV11-2|.
TGTGCCAGCAGCCCGGGGGTCGTCTCCTACGAGCAGTACTTC
CASSPGVVSYEQYF
>.|TRBJ2-7|TRBV6-6|.
TGTGCCAGCAGTTACTCGGCAGGGTACGAGCAGTACTTC
CASSYSAGYEQYF
>.|TRBJ2-3|TRBV4-3|TRBD2
TGCGCCAGCAGCCAAGACATGCCTAGCGGAAGCACAGATACGCAGTATTTT
CASSQDMPSGSTDTQYF
>many|TRBJ1-2|TRBV4-3|.
TGCGCCAGCAGCCAATCAGACTATGGCTACACCTTC
CASSQSDYGYTF
>few|TRBJ2-7|TRBV20-1|TRBD1
TGCAGTCTTCAGGGGAGTCGACAGGGGGCCGGCGAGCAGTACTTC
CSLQGSRQGAGEQYF
>few|TRBJ2-7|TRBV19|.
TGTGCCAGTAACCAGGGCCTCTCCTACGAGCAGTACTTC
CASNQGLSYEQYF
>many|TRBJ1-6|TRBV12-3/TRBV12-4|.
TGTGCCAGCAACCGAGACGGAGATAATTCACCCCTCCACTTT
CASNRDGDNSPLHF
>many|TRBJ2-3|TRBV24-1|TRBD2
TGTGCCACCCAGGCGCGGGGGGTAAACACAGATACGCAGTATTTT
CATQARGVNTDTQYF
>few|TRBJ2-7|TRBV9|TRBD1
TGTGCCAGTAGCCGGGACAGTCACTCCTACGAGCAGTACTTC
CASSRDSHSYEQYF
>few|TRBJ2-2|TRBV5-6|.
TGTGCCAGCAGCTTTTTCGGCACTAACACCGGGGAGCTGTTTTTT
CASSFFGTNTGELFF
>.|TRBJ2-5|TRBV11-2|.
TGTGCCAGCAGCGTAATGCAAGAGACCCAGTACTTC
CASSVMQETQYF
>.|TRBJ2-1|TRBV7-9|TRBD2
TGTGCCAGCAGCCCGGGACTAGCGAGCGACAATGAGCAGTTCTTC
CASSPGLASDNEQFF
>few|TRBJ2-1|TRBV5-1|.
TGCGCCAGCAGCTTAGACTCTCGTCGGCAGGGATTATACAATGAGCAGTTCTTC
CASSLDSRRQGLYNEQFF
>.|TRBJ2-3|TRBV7-8|.
TGTGCCAGCAGCTTTACAGCCCAGGATACGCAGTATTTT
CASSFTAQDTQYF
>.|TRBJ2-3|TRBV7-2|.
TGTGCCAGCAGCCCGACAGGGACTAAATTCACAGATACGCAGTATTTT
CASSPTGTKFTDTQYF
>many|TRBJ1-4|TRBV6-5|TRBD1
TGTGCCAGCAGTTACCTCGGGGGGACAGGGGATGAAAAACTGTTTTTT
CASSYLGGTGDEKLFF
>few|TRBJ2-5|TRBV3-1|TRBD2
TGTGCCAGCAGCTTCAGAGCGGGGGCCACGGAGACCCAGTACTTC
CASSFRAGATETQYF
>many|TRBJ2-1|TRBV29-1|.
TGCAGCGTTGATCATGGCAGAAATGAGCAGTTCTTC
CSVDHGRNEQFF
>.|TRBJ2-3|TRBV7-2|.
TGTGCCAGCAGCCCGTCCTATACGCAGTATTTT
CASSPSYTQYF
>few|TRBJ2-5|TRBV6-1|TRBD2
TGTGCCAGCAACGAGCCGGGACTAGTCCTGGAGACCCAGTACTTC
CASNEPGLVLETQYF
>.|TRBJ2-5|TRBV5-1|TRBD2
TGCGCCAGCTCCAGGACTAGCGGGATGCAAGAGACCCAGTACTTC
CASSRTSGMQETQYF